This T cell receptor beta chain originates from a study of blood T cell repertoires in COVID-19. In the study overall: Spain, Italy and the United States supplied samples that represented acute and convalescent COVID-19.

V lost 1 base and J 0 bases, leaving 6 bases between the germline ends. Germline CDR1 reads SGHVS; CDR2 reads FQNEAQ. The CDR3 totals 15 residues. Libraries were prepared by immunoSEQ multiplex PCR; TCRdb keeps only in-frame clonotypes and omits some of them. The sample contains 130,000 to 150,000 clones, under 85% of which appear only once. This rearrangement joins TRBV7-8 to TRBJ2-2; TRBD2 might be the D (6 bases). The receptor was isolated from a human donor in a cohort sampled during active COVID-19. Sequenced input: peripheral blood. The CDR3 nucleotides read TGTGCCAGCAGCTTAGGACTAGCGAACACCGGGGAGCTGTTTTTT. As protein: CASSLGLANTGELFF.